This T cell receptor (beta chain) was sequenced in a study of blood T cell repertoires in COVID-19. Study at large: Whether acute or convalescent, the COVID-19 samples came from the United States, Italy and Spain. Nucleic acid was either cDNA or gDNA, and it came from T cells, B-cell-depleted T cells, or PBMCs.

In the original analysis: Reference gene primer amplification in the assay estimated nucleated cell counts. This table comes from immunoSEQ multiplex PCR, and its TCRdb copy is limited to in-frame clones, with some not included. V and J calls and clone size come straight from that table; D and trimming were deduced from the DNA. The sample contains 25,000 to 35,000 clones, more than 80% of which appear only once. Trimming cost V 7 bases and J 8 bases, with 11 bases left between them. This CDR3 has 11 amino acids. CDR1 and CDR2 (germline): SQVTM, ANQGSEA. The receptor's source is a man older than 75 with acute or convalescent COVID-19. The chain uses TRBV29-1 and TRBJ1-4; D not resolved. The specimen sequenced was peripheral blood. The CDR3 is CSAGVLEKLFF. The CDR3 nucleotides read TGCAGCGCTGGAGTTCTCGAAAAACTGTTTTTT.